These 5 T cell receptor beta chains were all obtained from the same sample, sequenced in a study of cytomegalovirus exposure and HLA in healthy donors. Assay: immunoSEQ multiplex PCR; the TCRdb copy retains only in-frame clones and omits some. The profile covers approximately 100,000 clones, with about 94% appearing a single time and 0.95% to 1.3% taken by the ten largest. Sequenced: PBMCs. The receptors were sampled from a woman aged 25 to 45 in good health and CMV-seropositive.

CDR3: CASSPGQGITAFF. DNA of the CDR3: TGTGCCAGCAGTCCGGGACAGGGTATCACAGCTTTCTTT. The gene calls are TRBV28 and TRBJ1-1, with 9 bases aligning to TRBD1. Germline values: CDR1 MDHEN, CDR2 SYDVKM. V was pared by 5 bases and J by 10 bases, with 8 bases of the junction left unmatched. The CDR3 is 13 amino acids.

The V gene is TRBV28, the J gene TRBJ2-1, with TRBD2 matching over 10 bases. Per the germline V gene, CDR1 is MDHEN and CDR2 is SYDVKM. This CDR3 region has 15 residues. Losses at the gene ends were 5 bases for V and 5 bases for J; bases not matched to a gene: 6. This chain's CDR3 is CASSQLAGTNNEQFF. In nucleotides, the CDR3 is TGTGCCAGCAGTCAACTAGCGGGGACAAACAATGAGCAGTTCTTC. Full variable domain (missing parts from reference TRBV28 and TRBJ2-1): DVKVTQSSRYLVKRTGEKVFLECVQDMDHENMFWYRQDPGLGLRLIYFSYDVKMKEKGDIPEGYSVSREKKERFSLILESASTNQTSMYLCASSQLAGTNNEQFFGPGTRLTVL.

The gene calls are TRBV11-3 and TRBJ2-2, with 10 bases matching TRBD2. Germline assignment: CDR1 SGHNT and CDR2 YENEEA. Trimming cost V 0 bases and J 4 bases; bases outside gene matches: 8. The CDR3 length is 18 residues. For the CDR3, the DNA is TGTGCCAGCAGCTTAGACGAGCTAGCGGGAGTGCCCACCGGGGAGCTGTTTTTT. Translation: CASSLDELAGVPTGELFF.

Here the CDR3 DNA reads TGCGCCAGCAGCCATACGGACGCGAGGGAACTGTTTTTT. It yields the protein CASSHTDARELFF. The V gene is TRBV4-3, the J gene TRBJ1-4; D is ambiguous. CDR1 and CDR2 (germline): LGHNA, YSLEER. This CDR3 contains 13 residues. V dropped 3 bases and J dropped 12 bases, with 14 bases sitting between them.

The CDR3 loop reads CASTYRATNEKLFF. The DNA of the CDR3 is TGTGCCAGTACCTACAGGGCAACTAATGAAAAACTGTTTTTT. This chain uses TRBV19 with TRBJ1-4; D is perhaps TRBD1 (6 bases). Germline CDR1 is LNHDA and CDR2 is SQIVND (reference sequence). V lost 7 bases, J lost 0 bases, and 9 bases lay in between. CDR3 length equals 14 residues.